The clone carrying this T cell receptor (beta chain) was counted a single time. The antigen remains unidentified. The data are from a study of T cell responses to AZD1222 COVID-19 vaccine. About the study: Second-dose timings of about 4 or about 12 weeks were pooled.

The germline gives CDR1 SGHDT, CDR2 YYEEEE. V was pared by 3 bases and J by 9 bases, with 13 bases between. CDR3 length: 14 amino acids. Study findings and constraints: Sampled repertoires all dated from after the peak T cell response. Baseline testing showed seropositivity in only a handful of AZD1222 recipients.

The repertoire was sequenced with immunoSEQ multiplex PCR; TCRdb's copy has only in-frame clones and lacks some. This repertoire shows 100,000 to 150,000 clones, 86% found once; its top ten account for more than 20%. The sample was peripheral blood, taken on day 0 of AZD1222 vaccination. This sequence joins TRBV5-6 and TRBJ1-6; D unclear. This clonotype was obtained from an adult in good health. CDR3 residues: CASSSTRSTSPLHF. In nucleotides, the CDR3 is TGTGCCAGCAGCTCGACAAGAAGTACTTCACCCCTCCACTTT.